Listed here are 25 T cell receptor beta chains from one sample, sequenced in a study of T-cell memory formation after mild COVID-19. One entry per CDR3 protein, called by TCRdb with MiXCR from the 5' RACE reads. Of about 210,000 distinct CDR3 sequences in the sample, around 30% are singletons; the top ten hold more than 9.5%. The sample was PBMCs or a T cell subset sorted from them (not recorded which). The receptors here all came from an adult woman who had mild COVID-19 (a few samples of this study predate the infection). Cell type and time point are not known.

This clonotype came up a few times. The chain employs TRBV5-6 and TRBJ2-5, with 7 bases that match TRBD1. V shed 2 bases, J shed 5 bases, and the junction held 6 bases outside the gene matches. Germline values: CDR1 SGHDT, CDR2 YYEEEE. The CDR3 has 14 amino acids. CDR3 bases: TGTGCCAGCAGCTTCCGACAGGGCCGGGAGACCCAGTACTTC. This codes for CASSFRQGRETQYF.

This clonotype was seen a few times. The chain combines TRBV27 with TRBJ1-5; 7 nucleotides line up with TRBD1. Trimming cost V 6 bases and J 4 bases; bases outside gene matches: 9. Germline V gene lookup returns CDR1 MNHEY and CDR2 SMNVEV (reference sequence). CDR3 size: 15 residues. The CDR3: CASRKGGRNNQPQHF. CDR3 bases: TGTGCCAGCAGAAAAGGGGGCCGGAATAATCAGCCCCAGCATTTT.

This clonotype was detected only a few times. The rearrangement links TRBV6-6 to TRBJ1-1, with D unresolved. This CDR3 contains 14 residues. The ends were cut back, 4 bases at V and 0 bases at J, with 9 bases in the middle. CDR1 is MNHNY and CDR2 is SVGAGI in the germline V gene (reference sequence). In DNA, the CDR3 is TGTGCCAGCAGTTCGGTTGCAGTGAACACTGAAGCTTTCTTT. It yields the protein CASSSVAVNTEAFF.

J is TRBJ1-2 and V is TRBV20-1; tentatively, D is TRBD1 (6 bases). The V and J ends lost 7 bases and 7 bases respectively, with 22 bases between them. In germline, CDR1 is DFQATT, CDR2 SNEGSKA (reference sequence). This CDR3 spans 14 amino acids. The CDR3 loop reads CSVPMWGASPGYTF. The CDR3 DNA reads TGCAGTGTCCCGATGTGGGGGGCCTCTCCTGGCTACACCTTC.

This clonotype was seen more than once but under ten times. This CDR3 is CASSSSRGRINEKLFF. CDR3 DNA sequence: TGTGCCAGCAGCTCCTCCAGGGGGCGCATTAATGAAAAACTGTTTTTT. This chain links TRBV5-8 with TRBJ1-4; 8 nucleotides agree with TRBD1. Germline trimming cut 3 bases from V and 4 bases from J; bases unmatched to any gene: 8. CDR3 size: 16 residues. Per the germline V gene, CDR1 is SGHTS and CDR2 is YDEGEE. Looking up the rest from reference TRBV5-8 and TRBJ1-4 gives the full variable domain: EAGVTQSPTHLIKTRGQQATLRCSPISGHTSVYWYQQALGLGLQFLLWYDEGEERNRGNFPPRFSGRQFPNYSSELNVNALELEDSALYLCASSSSRGRINEKLFFGSGTQLSVL.

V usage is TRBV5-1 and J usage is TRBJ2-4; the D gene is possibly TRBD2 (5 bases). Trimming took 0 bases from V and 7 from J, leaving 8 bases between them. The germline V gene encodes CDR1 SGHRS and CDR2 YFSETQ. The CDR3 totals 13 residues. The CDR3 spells CASSLAEGNIQYF. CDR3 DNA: TGCGCCAGCAGCTTGGCCGAGGGTAACATTCAGTACTTC.

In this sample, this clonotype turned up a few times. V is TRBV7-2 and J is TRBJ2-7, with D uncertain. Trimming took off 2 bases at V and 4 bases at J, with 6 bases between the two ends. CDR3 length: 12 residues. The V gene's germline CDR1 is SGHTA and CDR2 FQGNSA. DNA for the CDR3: TGTGCCAGCAGCTTACCTTGGTACGAGCAGTACTTC. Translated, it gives CASSLPWYEQYF.

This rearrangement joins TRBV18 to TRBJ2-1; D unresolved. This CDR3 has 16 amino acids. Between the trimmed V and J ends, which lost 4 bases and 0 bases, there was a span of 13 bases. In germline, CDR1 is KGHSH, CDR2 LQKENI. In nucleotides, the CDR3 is TGTGCCAGCTCACTGGTTCCCTCCTCCTCCTACAATGAGCAGTTCTTC. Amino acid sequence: CASSLVPSSSYNEQFF.

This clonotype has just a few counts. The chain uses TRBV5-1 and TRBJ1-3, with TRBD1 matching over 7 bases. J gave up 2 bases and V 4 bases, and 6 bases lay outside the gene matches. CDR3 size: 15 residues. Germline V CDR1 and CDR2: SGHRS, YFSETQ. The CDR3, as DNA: TGCGCCAGCAGCCGGGAGACAGGGCCTGGAAACACCATATATTTT. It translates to CASSRETGPGNTIYF. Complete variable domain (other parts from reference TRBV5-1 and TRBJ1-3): KAGVTQTPRYLIKTRGQQVTLSCSPISGHRSVSWYQQTPGQGLQFLFEYFSETQRNKGNFPGRFSGRQFSNSRSEMNVSTLELGDSALYLCASSRETGPGNTIYFGEGSWLTVV.

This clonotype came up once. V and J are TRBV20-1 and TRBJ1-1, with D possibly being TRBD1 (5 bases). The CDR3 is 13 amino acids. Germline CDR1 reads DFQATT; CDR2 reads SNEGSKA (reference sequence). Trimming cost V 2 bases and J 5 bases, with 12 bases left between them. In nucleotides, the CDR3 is TGCAGTGCTAGAAGCTTTGGGGGGACTGAAGCTTTCTTT. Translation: CSARSFGGTEAFF.

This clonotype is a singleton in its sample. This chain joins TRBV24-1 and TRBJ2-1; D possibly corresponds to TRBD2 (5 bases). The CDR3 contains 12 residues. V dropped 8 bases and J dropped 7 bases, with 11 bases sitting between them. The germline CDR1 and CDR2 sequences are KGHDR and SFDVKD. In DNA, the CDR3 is TGTGCCACCACTCAGTCGGGGAATGAGCAGTTCTTC. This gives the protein CATTQSGNEQFF.

The CDR3 bases are TGCGCCAGCAGCTTATCGGCGGGCTTGAACACTGAAGCTTTCTTT. Its protein product is CASSLSAGLNTEAFF. The chain links TRBV5-1 to TRBJ1-1; D ambiguous. The CDR3 is 15 residues long. Germline loops: CDR1 SGHRS, CDR2 YFSETQ. Trimming removed 2 bases at V and 0 bases at J, with 11 bases between. The full variable domain, completed using reference TRBV5-1 and TRBJ1-1, is KAGVTQTPRYLIKTRGQQVTLSCSPISGHRSVSWYQQTPGQGLQFLFEYFSETQRNKGNFPGRFSGRQFSNSRSEMNVSTLELGDSALYLCASSLSAGLNTEAFFGQGTRLTVV.

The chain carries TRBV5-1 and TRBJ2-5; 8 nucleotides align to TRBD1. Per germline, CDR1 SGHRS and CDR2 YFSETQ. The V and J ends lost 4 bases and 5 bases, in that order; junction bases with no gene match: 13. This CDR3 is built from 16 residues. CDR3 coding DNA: TGCGCCAGCAGCCACGGACAGGGCGCAGCACAGGAGACCCAGTACTTC. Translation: CASSHGQGAAQETQYF.

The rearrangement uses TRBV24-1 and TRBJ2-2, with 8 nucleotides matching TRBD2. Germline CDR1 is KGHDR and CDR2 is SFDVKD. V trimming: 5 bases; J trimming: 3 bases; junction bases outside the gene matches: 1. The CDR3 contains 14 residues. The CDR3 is CATSGGRYTGELFF. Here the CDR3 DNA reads TGTGCCACCAGTGGCGGGAGGTACACCGGGGAGCTGTTTTTT.

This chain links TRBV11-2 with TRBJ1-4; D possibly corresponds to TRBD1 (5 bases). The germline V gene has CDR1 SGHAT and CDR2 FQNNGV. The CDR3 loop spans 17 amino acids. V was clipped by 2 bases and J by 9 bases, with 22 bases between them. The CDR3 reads CASSLLRGNLLNQKLFF. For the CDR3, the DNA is TGTGCCAGCAGCTTATTGCGGGGCAATCTTCTCAATCAAAAACTGTTTTTT.

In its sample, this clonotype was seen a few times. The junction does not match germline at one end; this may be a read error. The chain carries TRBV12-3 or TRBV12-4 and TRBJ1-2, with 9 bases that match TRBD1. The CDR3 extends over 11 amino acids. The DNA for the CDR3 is TGTGCCAGCAGTAGACCCGGGACAGGGATCTTC. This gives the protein CASSRPGTGIF.

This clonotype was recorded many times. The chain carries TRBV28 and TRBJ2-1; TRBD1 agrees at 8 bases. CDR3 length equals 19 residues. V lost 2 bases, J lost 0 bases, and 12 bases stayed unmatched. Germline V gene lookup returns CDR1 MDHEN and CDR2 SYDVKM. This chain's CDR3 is CASSLPWQGAALSYNEQFF. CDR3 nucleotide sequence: TGTGCCAGCAGTTTACCGTGGCAGGGGGCGGCCCTCTCCTACAATGAGCAGTTCTTC.

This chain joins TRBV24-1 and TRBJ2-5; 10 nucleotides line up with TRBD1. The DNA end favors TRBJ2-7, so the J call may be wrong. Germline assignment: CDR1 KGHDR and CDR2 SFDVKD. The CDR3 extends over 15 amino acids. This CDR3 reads CATSEAGTGDYEQYF. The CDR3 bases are TGTGCCACCAGTGAGGCCGGGACAGGGGACTACGAGCAGTACTTC.

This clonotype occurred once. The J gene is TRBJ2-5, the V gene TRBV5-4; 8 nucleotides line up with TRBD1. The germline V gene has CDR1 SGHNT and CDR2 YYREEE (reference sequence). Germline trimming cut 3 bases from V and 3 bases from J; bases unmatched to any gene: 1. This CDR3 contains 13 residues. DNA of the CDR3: TGTGCCAGCAGCTCGGACAGGGAAGAGACCCAGTACTTC. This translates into CASSSDREETQYF.

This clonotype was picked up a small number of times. CDR3 loop: CSVVGYNEQFF. CDR3 nucleotides: TGCAGCGTTGTCGGGTACAATGAGCAGTTCTTC. This sequence joins TRBV29-1 and TRBJ2-1; D unresolved. Trimming pared 4 bases from V and 4 bases from J, leaving 5 bases between. Germline assignment: CDR1 SQVTM and CDR2 ANQGSEA. This CDR3 is 11 amino acids long.

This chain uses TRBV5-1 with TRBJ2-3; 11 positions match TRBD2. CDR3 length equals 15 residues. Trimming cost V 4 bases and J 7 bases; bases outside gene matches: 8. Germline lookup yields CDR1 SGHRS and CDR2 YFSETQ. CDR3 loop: CASSAASGGYYTQYF. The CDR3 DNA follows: TGCGCCAGCAGCGCGGCTAGCGGGGGGTATTATACGCAGTATTTT.

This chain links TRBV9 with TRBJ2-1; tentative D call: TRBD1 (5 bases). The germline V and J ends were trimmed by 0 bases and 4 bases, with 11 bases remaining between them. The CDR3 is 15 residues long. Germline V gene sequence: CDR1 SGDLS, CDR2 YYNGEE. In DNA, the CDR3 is TGTGCCAGCAGCGTAGCAGGGCAGACTTACAATGAGCAGTTCTTC. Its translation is CASSVAGQTYNEQFF.

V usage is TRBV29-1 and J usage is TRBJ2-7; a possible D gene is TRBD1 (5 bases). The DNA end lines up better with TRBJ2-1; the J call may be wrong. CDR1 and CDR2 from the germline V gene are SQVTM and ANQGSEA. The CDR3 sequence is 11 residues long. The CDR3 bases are TGCAGCGTTGGGGGCAGCTACGAGCAGTTCTTC. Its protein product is CSVGGSYEQFF.

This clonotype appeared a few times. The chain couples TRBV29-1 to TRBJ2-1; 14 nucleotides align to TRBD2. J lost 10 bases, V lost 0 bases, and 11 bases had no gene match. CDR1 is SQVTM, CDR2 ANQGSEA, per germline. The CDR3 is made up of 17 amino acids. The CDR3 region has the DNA TGCAGCGTTGAAGATCGCCGGACTAGCGGGAGGCCCGCCGAGCAGTTCTTC. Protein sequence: CSVEDRRTSGRPAEQFF.

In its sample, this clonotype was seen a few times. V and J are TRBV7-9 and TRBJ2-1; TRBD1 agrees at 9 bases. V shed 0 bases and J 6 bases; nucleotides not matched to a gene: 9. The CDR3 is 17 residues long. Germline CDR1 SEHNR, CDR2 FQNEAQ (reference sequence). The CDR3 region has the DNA TGTGCCAGCAGCTTAGCCCTGGACAGGGGTCTATCCAATGAGCAGTTCTTC. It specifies CASSLALDRGLSNEQFF. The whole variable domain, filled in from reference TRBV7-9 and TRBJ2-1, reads DTGVSQNPRHKITKRGQNVTFRCDPISEHNRLYWYRQTLGQGPEFLTYFQNEAQLEKSRLLSDRFSAERPKGSFSTLEIQRTEQGDSAMYLCASSLALDRGLSNEQFFGPGTRLTVL.